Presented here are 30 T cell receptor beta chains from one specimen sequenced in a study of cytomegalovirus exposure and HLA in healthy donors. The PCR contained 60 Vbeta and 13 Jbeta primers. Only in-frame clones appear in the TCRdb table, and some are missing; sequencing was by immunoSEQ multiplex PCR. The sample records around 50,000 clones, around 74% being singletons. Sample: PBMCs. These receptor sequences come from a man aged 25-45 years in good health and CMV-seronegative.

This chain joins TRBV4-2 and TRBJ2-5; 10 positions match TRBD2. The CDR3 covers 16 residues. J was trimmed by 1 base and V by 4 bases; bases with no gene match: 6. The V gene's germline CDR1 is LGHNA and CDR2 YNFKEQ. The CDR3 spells CASSPKLAGSQETQYF. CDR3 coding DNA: TGTGCCAGCAGCCCTAAACTAGCGGGAAGCCAAGAGACCCAGTACTTC.

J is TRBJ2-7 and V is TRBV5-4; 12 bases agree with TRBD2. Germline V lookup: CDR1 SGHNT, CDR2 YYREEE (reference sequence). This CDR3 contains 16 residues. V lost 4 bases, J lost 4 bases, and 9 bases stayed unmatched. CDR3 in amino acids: CASSLGGTSGLYEQYF. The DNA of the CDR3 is TGTGCCAGCAGCCTGGGAGGGACTAGCGGGCTTTACGAGCAGTACTTC.

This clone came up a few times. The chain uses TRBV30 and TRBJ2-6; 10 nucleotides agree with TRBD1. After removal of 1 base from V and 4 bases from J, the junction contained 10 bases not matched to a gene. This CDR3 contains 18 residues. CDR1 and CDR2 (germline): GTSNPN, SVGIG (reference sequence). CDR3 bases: TGTGCCTGGAGTGCCCCGACAGGGGGCGCGTTCGGGGCCAACGTCCTGACTTTC. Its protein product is CAWSAPTGGAFGANVLTF.

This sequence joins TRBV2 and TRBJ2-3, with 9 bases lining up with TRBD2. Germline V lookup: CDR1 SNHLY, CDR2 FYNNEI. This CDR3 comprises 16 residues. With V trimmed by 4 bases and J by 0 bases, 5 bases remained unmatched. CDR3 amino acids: CASSGGTSLSTDTQYF. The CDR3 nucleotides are TGTGCCAGCAGTGGGGGGACTAGCTTGAGCACAGATACGCAGTATTTT.

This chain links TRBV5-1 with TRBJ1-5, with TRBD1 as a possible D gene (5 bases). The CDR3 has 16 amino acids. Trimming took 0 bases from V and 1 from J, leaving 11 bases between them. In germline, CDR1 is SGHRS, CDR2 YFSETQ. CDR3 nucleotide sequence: TGCGCCAGCAGCTTGGAAGGCTCAGGGAGCAATCAGCCCCAGCATTTT. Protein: CASSLEGSGSNQPQHF.

CDR3 loop: CASSSPGGVQAFSYEQYF. The CDR3 nucleotides read TGTGCCAGCAGTTCGCCGGGGGGGGTGCAAGCCTTCTCCTACGAGCAGTACTTC. The chain employs TRBV27 and TRBJ2-7; TRBD2 matches at 8 bases. Germline trimming cut 4 bases from V and 0 bases from J; bases unmatched to any gene: 14. Germline CDR1 reads MNHEY; CDR2 reads SMNVEV (reference sequence). The CDR3 runs to 18 residues.

CDR3 sequence (DNA): TGCGCCAGGAGGCTTTCACCCCTCCACTTT. It yields the protein CARRLSPLHF. This sequence joins TRBV5-1 and TRBJ1-6; D remains ambiguous. CDR1 and CDR2 from the germline V gene are SGHRS and YFSETQ. This CDR3 contains 10 residues. Trimming took 8 bases from V and 9 from J, leaving 6 bases between them.

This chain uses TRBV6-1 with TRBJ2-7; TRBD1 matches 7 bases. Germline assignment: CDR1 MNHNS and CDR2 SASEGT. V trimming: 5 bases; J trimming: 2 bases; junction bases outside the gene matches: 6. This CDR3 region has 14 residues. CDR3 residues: CASSSGTVTYEQYF. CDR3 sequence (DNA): TGTGCCAGCAGTTCCGGGACAGTCACCTACGAGCAGTACTTC.

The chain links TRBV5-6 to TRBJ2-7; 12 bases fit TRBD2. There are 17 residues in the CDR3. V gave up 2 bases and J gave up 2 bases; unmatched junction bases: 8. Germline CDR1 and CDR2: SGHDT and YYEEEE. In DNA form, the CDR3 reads TGTGCCAGCAGCTTAGGTCGCGGACTAGCGGGAACCTACGAGCAGTACTTC. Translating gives CASSLGRGLAGTYEQYF. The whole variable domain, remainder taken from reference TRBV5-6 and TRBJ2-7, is DAGVTQSPTHLIKTRGQQVTLRCSPKSGHDTVSWYQQALGQGPQFIFQYYEEEERQRGNFPDRFSGHQFPNYSSELNVNALLLGDSALYLCASSLGRGLAGTYEQYFGPGTRLTVT.

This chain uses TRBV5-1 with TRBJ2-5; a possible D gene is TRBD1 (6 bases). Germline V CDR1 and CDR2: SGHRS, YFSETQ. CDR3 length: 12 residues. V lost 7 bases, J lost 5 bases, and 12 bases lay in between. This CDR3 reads CASDNTGETQYF. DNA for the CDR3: TGCGCCAGCGATAATACAGGGGAGACCCAGTACTTC.

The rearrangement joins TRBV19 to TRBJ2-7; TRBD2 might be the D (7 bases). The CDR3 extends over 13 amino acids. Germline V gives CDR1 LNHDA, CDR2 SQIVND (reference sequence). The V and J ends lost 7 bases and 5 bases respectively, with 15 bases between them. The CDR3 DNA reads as TGTGCCAGTATAGGGGGGGGCGTCCACGAGCAGTACTTC. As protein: CASIGGGVHEQYF.

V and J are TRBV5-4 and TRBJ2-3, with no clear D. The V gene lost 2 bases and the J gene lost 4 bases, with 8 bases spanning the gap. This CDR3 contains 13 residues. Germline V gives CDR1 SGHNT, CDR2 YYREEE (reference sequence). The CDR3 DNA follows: TGTGCCAGCAGCTTACGGGTGGCAGATACGCAGTATTTT. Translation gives CASSLRVADTQYF.

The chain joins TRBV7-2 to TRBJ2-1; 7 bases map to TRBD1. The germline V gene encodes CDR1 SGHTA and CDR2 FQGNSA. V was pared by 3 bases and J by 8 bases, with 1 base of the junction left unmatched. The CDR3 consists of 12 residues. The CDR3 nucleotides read TGTGCCAGCAGCTTGACAGGGCATGAGCAGTTCTTC. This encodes CASSLTGHEQFF.

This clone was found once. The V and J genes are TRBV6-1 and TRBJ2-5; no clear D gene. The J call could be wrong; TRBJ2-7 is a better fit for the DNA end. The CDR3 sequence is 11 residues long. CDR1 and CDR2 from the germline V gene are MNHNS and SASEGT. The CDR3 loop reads CASSLGYEQYF. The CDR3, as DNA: TGTGCCAGCTCTCTCGGGTACGAGCAGTACTTC.

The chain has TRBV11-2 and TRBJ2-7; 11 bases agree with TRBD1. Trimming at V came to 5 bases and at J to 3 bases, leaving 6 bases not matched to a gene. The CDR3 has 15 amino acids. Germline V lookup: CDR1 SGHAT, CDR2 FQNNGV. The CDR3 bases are TGTGCCAGCAGCCGGACAGGGGGCGCTTACTACGAGCAGTACTTC. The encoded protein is CASSRTGGAYYEQYF.

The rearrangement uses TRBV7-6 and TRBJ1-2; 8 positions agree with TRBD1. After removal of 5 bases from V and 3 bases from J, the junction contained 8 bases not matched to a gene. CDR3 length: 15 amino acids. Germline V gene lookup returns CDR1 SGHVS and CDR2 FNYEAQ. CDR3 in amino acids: CASSRYGQGDYGYTF. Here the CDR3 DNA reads TGTGCCAGCAGCCGCTACGGACAGGGCGACTATGGCTACACCTTC.

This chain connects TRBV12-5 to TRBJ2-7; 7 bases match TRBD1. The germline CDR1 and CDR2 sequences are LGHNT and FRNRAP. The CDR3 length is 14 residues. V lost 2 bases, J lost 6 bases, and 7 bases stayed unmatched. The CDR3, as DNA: TGTGCTAGTGGTTTGTCCGAAACAGGGGCCGAGCAGTACTTC. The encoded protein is CASGLSETGAEQYF. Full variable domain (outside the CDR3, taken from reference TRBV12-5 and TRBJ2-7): DARVTQTPRHKVTEMGQEVTMRCQPILGHNTVFWYRQTMMQGLELLAYFRNRAPLDDSGMPKDRFSAEMPDATLATLKIQPSEPRDSAVYFCASGLSETGAEQYFGPGTRLTVT.

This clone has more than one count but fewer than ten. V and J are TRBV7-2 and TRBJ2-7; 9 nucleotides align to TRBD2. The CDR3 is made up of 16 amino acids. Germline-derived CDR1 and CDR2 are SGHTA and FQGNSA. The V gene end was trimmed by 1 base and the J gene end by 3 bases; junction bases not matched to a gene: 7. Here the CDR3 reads CASSLVPSGKVYEQYF. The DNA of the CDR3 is TGTGCCAGCAGCTTAGTTCCTAGCGGGAAGGTCTACGAGCAGTACTTC.

CDR3 residues: CASSLEVSVNTEAFF. CDR3 in DNA: TGTGCCAGCAGCTTGGAGGTCAGCGTAAACACTGAAGCTTTCTTT. V gene TRBV5-4 combines with J gene TRBJ1-1; D remains ambiguous. V was clipped by 0 bases and J by 2 bases, with 11 bases between them. Germline loops: CDR1 SGHNT, CDR2 YYREEE (reference sequence). The CDR3 sequence is 15 residues long.

The CDR3 DNA follows: TGTGCCAGCAGTTACAGTACTAGCGGGATCGTTGAGCAGTTCTTC. Protein: CASSYSTSGIVEQFF. The genes are TRBV6-5 and TRBJ2-1; 10 positions match TRBD2. The ends lost 2 bases at V and 9 bases at J; junction bases unmatched: 7. The CDR3 is 15 amino acids. Germline V lookup: CDR1 MNHEY, CDR2 SVGAGI.

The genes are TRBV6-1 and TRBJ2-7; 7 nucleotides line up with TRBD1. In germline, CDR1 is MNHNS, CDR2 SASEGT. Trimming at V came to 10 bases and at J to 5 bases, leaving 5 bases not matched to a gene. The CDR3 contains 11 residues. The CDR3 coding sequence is TGTGCCACTGGCAGGGGGAACGAGCAGTACTTC. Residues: CATGRGNEQYF.

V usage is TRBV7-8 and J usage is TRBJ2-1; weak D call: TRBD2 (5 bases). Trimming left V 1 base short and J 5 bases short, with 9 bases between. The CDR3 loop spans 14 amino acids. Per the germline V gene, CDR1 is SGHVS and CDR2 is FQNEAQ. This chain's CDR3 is CASSLGPADNEQFF. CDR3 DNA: TGTGCCAGCAGCTTAGGCCCAGCGGACAATGAGCAGTTCTTC.

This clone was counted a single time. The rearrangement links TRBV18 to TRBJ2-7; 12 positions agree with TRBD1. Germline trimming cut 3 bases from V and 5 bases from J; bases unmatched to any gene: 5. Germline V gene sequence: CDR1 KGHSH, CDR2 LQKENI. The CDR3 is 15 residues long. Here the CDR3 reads CASSPLGQGAHEQYF. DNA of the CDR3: TGTGCCAGCTCACCCCTGGGACAGGGGGCTCACGAGCAGTACTTC.

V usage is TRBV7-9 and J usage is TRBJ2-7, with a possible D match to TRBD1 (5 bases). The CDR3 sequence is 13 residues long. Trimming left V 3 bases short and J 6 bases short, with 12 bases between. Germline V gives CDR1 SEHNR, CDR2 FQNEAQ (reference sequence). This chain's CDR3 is CASSLARVGEQYF. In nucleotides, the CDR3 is TGTGCCAGCAGCTTGGCCAGGGTAGGCGAGCAGTACTTC.

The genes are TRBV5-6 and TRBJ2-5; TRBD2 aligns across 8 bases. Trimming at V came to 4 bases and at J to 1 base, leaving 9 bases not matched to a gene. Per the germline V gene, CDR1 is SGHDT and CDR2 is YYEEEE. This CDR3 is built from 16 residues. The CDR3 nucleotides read TGTGCCAGCAGCCCGGGACTAGGGCGGGCCCAAGAGACCCAGTACTTC. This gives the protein CASSPGLGRAQETQYF.

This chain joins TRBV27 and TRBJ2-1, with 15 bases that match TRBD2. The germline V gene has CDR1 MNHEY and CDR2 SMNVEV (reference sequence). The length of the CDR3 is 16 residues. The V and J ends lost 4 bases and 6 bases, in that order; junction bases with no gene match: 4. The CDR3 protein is CASSWMGLAGGNEQFF. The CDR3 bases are TGTGCCAGCAGTTGGATGGGACTAGCGGGAGGCAATGAGCAGTTCTTC.

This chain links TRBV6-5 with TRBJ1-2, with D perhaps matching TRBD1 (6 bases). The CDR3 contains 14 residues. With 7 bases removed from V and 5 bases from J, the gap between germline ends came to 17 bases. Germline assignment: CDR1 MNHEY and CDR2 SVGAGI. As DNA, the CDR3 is TGTGCCAGCACTCCTGGGGGGGCGGGGTATGGCTACACCTTC. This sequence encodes CASTPGGAGYGYTF.

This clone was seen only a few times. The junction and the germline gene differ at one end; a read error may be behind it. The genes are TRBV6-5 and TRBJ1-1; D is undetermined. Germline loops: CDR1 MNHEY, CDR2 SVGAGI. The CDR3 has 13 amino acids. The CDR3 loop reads CASSRNKNAEAFF. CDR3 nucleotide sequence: TGTGCCAGCAGCCGCAACAAGAACGCTGAAGCTTTCTTT.

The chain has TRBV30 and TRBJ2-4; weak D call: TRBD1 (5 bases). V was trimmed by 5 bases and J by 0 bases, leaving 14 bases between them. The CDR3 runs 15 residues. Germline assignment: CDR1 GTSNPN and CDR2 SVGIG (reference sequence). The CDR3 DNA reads TGTGCCTGGGGAGAGACAGCTGTAGCCAAAAACATTCAGTACTTC. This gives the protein CAWGETAVAKNIQYF.

This CDR3 is CASSIGKEGSYEQYF. CDR3 coding DNA: TGTGCCAGTAGTATAGGAAAGGAGGGGTCCTACGAGCAGTACTTC. J is TRBJ2-7 and V is TRBV19, with D perhaps TRBD2 (6 bases). Trimming took off 1 base at V and 1 base at J, with 11 bases between the two ends. This CDR3 spans 15 amino acids. The germline gives CDR1 LNHDA, CDR2 SQIVND (reference sequence). The variable domain in full, with the rest retrieved from reference TRBV19 and TRBJ2-7, is DGGITQSPKYLFRKEGQNVTLSCEQNLNHDAMYWYRQDPGQGLRLIYYSQIVNDFQKGDIAEGYSVSREKKESFPLTVTSAQKNPTAFYLCASSIGKEGSYEQYFGPGTRLTVT.